This is a list of T cell receptor beta chains from one sample in a study of preoperative IRX-2 immunotherapy in early breast cancer. TCRdb's copy holds only in-frame clones and misses some; the assay was immunoSEQ multiplex PCR. The sample gives about 32,000 clones, around 83% of which show up once; 2% to 3% is in the top ten. The starting material was lymph node tissue, obtained from a patient treated with IRX-2 immunotherapy. The origin of the receptors is a human donor with breast cancer. Each CDR3 is given with its conserved first and last residue. A D gene is named only where the DNA matches it firmly. The size of a clone is reported for some rows only, either as once, few or many, or as a class for expanded clones.

CDR3 DNA	CDR3 protein	D gene	J gene	CDR3 length	V gene	clone size
TGTGCCAGCAGCGTAGCGGGGGTGTTGAATGAGCAGTTCTTC	CASSVAGVLNEQFF	TRBD2	TRBJ2-1	14	TRBV28	few
TGTGCCAGCAGTAAACAGGTTGGGGTGACGGGCTATGGCTACACCTTC	CASSKQVGVTGYGYTF	NA	TRBJ1-2	16	TRBV6-8	NA
TGTGCCAGCACCAAATCACGCGGGGGAAACTACGAGCAGTACTTC	CASTKSRGGNYEQYF	TRBD2	TRBJ2-7	15	TRBV6-8	NA
TGTGCCTGGAGTTTTGGCGCCTTCGAGCAGTACTTC	CAWSFGAFEQYF	NA	TRBJ2-7	12	TRBV30	NA
TGTGCCAGCAGGGTAGACACTGAAGCTTTCTTT	CASRVDTEAFF	NA	TRBJ1-1	11	TRBV6-7	NA
TGTGCCTGGACCCTCACCGGGGAAGCTGGCTACACCTTC	CAWTLTGEAGYTF	NA	TRBJ1-2	13	TRBV30	NA
TGTGCCAGCTCACCAGGAGGGGGATTCTCCTACAATGAGCAGTTCTTC	CASSPGGGFSYNEQFF	NA	TRBJ2-1	16	TRBV18	NA
TGTGCCAGCTCACCAGTTTTTGTCGAACAGAATACTGGAAACACCATATATTTT	CASSPVFVEQNTGNTIYF	NA	TRBJ1-3	18	TRBV18	few
TGTGCCAGCAGGCTAATTAGCGACCTGAGCTATTTCTATGGCTACACCTTC	CASRLISDLSYFYGYTF	NA	TRBJ1-2	17	TRBV28	NA
TGTGCCATCAGTGAGCTCCCTAGGGGGGGCTACACCTTC	CAISELPRGGYTF	NA	TRBJ1-2	13	TRBV10-3	NA
TGTGCCACGAGCGGAGGAGTTGCAACTAATGAAAAACTGTTTTTT	CATSGGVATNEKLFF	NA	TRBJ1-4	15	TRBV15	few
TGTGCCAGTATCGGCCTCTCCTACAATGAGCAGTTCTTC	CASIGLSYNEQFF	NA	TRBJ2-1	13	TRBV19	NA
TGTGCCAGCTCGTCCTCAGGGGGCAGGGGTGAAGCTTTCTTT	CASSSSGGRGEAFF	TRBD1	TRBJ1-1	14	TRBV18	NA
TGTGCCAGCAGTTTAACCGGGGGGCCTTACAATGAGCAGTTCTTC	CASSLTGGPYNEQFF	NA	TRBJ2-1	15	TRBV27	NA
TGTGCCAGCCTTGGGACAGGTGGATATCAGCCCCAGCATTTT	CASLGTGGYQPQHF	TRBD1	TRBJ1-5	14	TRBV10-3	NA
TGTGCCAGTAGTATAGCGGACGGGCGGTATGGCTACACCTTC	CASSIADGRYGYTF	NA	TRBJ1-2	14	TRBV19	few
TGCGCCAGCAGGACTAGCGGGGAATACAATGAGCAGTTCTTC	CASRTSGEYNEQFF	TRBD2	TRBJ2-1	14	TRBV5-1	once
TGTGCCAGCAGGGGGGGTTCTGTAGGGGTTAAGAGGGACATTCAGTACTTC	CASRGGSVGVKRDIQYF	NA	TRBJ2-4	17	TRBV28	NA
TGTGCCAGTAGTAGAACGACAGGACGGAGGGATCAGCCCCAGCATTTT	CASSRTTGRRDQPQHF	NA	TRBJ1-5	16	TRBV19	NA
TGTGCCAGTAGTATAGATCCGAGGCCCCGTAACTATGGCTACACCTTC	CASSIDPRPRNYGYTF	NA	TRBJ1-2	16	TRBV19	NA
TGTGCCAGCAGCGTTCACTGGCCGGGCCATGAGCAGTTCTTC	CASSVHWPGHEQFF	NA	TRBJ2-1	14	TRBV6-8	few
TGTGCCAGCAGTTACGGAGGAGTAGCCTATCAGCCCCAGCATTTT	CASSYGGVAYQPQHF	NA	TRBJ1-5	15	TRBV6-8	NA
TGTGCCACCAGCAGAGATCGGGACTATTTGAAAGCTTTCTTT	CATSRDRDYLKAFF	NA	TRBJ1-1	14	TRBV15	medium-sized
TGCAGCGTTGGTTTCTCTGGGGCCAACGTCCTGACTTTC	CSVGFSGANVLTF	NA	TRBJ2-6	13	TRBV29-1	once
TGTGCCAGCAGCCCTAGACTAGCGGGGCGCCCAAACTACGAGCAGTACTTC	CASSPRLAGRPNYEQYF	NA	TRBJ2-7	17	TRBV12-1	once
TGCAGCGTTGAGTCTAGCGGACATTACAATGAGCAGTTCTTC	CSVESSGHYNEQFF	TRBD2	TRBJ2-1	14	TRBV29-1	NA
TGTGCCACTCGCGAACAGGGAACTGAAGCTTTCTTT	CATREQGTEAFF	NA	TRBJ1-1	12	TRBV18	NA
TGTGCCAGCAGTGATTTTTTGGGAAACACCATATATTTT	CASSDFLGNTIYF	NA	TRBJ1-3	13	TRBV6-8	NA
TGTGCCAGCAGCCTGAGGTCGGGGGGCTCCTACAATGAGCAGTTCTTC	CASSLRSGGSYNEQFF	TRBD2	TRBJ2-1	16	TRBV14	NA
TGTGCCAGTAGTATAGGTAGCGGGACTACCTACGAGCAGTACTTC	CASSIGSGTTYEQYF	TRBD2	TRBJ2-7	15	TRBV19	NA